A single sample gave rise to the 20 T cell receptor beta chains below, sequenced in a study of blood T cell repertoires in COVID-19. Sequenced by immunoSEQ multiplex PCR; TCRdb stores in-frame clones only, minus some. This sample carries a few hundred thousand clones, more than 70% of them seen once, and the ten largest clones take approximately 1.5%. The sample taken for sequencing was PBMCs or T cells enriched from blood (not recorded which). Receptors originate from a woman younger than 35 who had been exposed to COVID-19.

The chain has TRBV2 and TRBJ2-3, with a possible D match to TRBD1 (6 bases). The CDR3 sequence is 15 residues long. The germline V gene encodes CDR1 SNHLY and CDR2 FYNNEI. The germline V and J ends were trimmed by 9 bases and 2 bases, with 18 bases remaining between them. This CDR3 reads CASALTGFITDTQYF. The CDR3 nucleotides are TGTGCCAGTGCTCTCACAGGGTTCATCACAGATACGCAGTATTTT.

In this sample, this clone turned up a few times. This rearrangement joins TRBV5-1 to TRBJ2-2; weak D call: TRBD2 (6 bases). The CDR3 consists of 17 residues. V was shortened by 4 bases and J by 5 bases, with 21 bases between the two germline ends. Germline V gene sequence: CDR1 SGHRS, CDR2 YFSETQ. The CDR3 DNA sequence: TGCGCCAGCAGCCGGGGACTTTCTGGGTTCGGTACCGGGGAGCTGTTTTTT. This encodes CASSRGLSGFGTGELFF.

The chain is built from TRBV19 and TRBJ2-7, with D unresolved. The CDR3 totals 12 residues. Germline lookup yields CDR1 LNHDA and CDR2 SQIVND (reference sequence). The ends were cut back, 7 bases at V and 5 bases at J, with 12 bases in the middle. The CDR3 nucleotides are TGTGCCAGTACGAACAGATTGCACGAGCAGTACTTC. Its protein product is CASTNRLHEQYF.

The gene calls are TRBV6-1 and TRBJ1-4; maybe TRBD1 (5 bases). Germline CDR1 MNHNS, CDR2 SASEGT. Trimming removed 3 bases from V and 0 bases from J, with 11 bases in between. The CDR3 consists of 16 residues. CDR3 amino acids: CASSEGWGTTNEKLFF. CDR3 sequence (DNA): TGTGCCAGCAGTGAGGGATGGGGCACAACTAATGAAAAACTGTTTTTT.

V gene TRBV7-2 combines with J gene TRBJ2-7; 7 bases fit TRBD1. V shed 1 base and J 2 bases; nucleotides not matched to a gene: 8. Germline CDR1 reads SGHTA; CDR2 reads FQGNSA. CDR3 length equals 16 residues. In DNA, the CDR3 is TGTGCCAGCAGCTTAGACGGACAGGCCGGGGCCTACGAGCAGTACTTC. This codes for CASSLDGQAGAYEQYF.

This sequence joins TRBV15 and TRBJ2-1, with D unclear. This CDR3 spans 12 amino acids. Between the trimmed V and J ends, which lost 1 base and 7 bases, there was a span of 5 bases. From germline, CDR1 is LNHNV and CDR2 YYDKDF (reference sequence). The CDR3 DNA reads TGTGCCACCAGCAGAGTTCAGAATGAGCAGTTCTTC. This translates into CATSRVQNEQFF.

The chain links TRBV5-1 to TRBJ2-1; D remains unclear. Trimming cost V 4 bases and J 9 bases, with 17 bases left between them. The CDR3 is made up of 14 amino acids. CDR1 SGHRS and CDR2 YFSETQ come from the germline V gene. The CDR3 loop reads CASSPVTATGEQFF. The DNA of the CDR3 is TGCGCCAGCAGCCCCGTGACGGCGACGGGTGAGCAGTTCTTC. Variable domain in full (rest from reference TRBV5-1 and TRBJ2-1): KAGVTQTPRYLIKTRGQQVTLSCSPISGHRSVSWYQQTPGQGLQFLFEYFSETQRNKGNFPGRFSGRQFSNSRSEMNVSTLELGDSALYLCASSPVTATGEQFFGPGTRLTVL.

The chain combines TRBV7-2 with TRBJ2-3, with TRBD2 identical over 13 bases. CDR3 length equals 16 residues. CDR1 and CDR2 from the germline V gene are SGHTA and FQGNSA. The V gene end was trimmed by 5 bases and the J gene end by 6 bases; junction bases not matched to a gene: 8. The CDR3 protein is CASSRRLAGGSDTQYF. The CDR3 region has the DNA TGTGCCAGCAGCCGCAGACTAGCGGGGGGCTCGGATACGCAGTATTTT.

CDR3 sequence (DNA): TGTGCCAGCAGTGAAGCCTCGGTTGGCTACACCTTC. Its translation: CASSEASVGYTF. The chain has TRBV2 and TRBJ1-2; D uncertain. This CDR3 is 12 amino acids long. Germline CDR1 SNHLY, CDR2 FYNNEI. Trimming removed 0 bases from V and 7 bases from J, with 6 bases in between.

The chain joins TRBV6-5 to TRBJ2-5, with a tentative D call TRBD2 (6 bases). Germline V gene data show CDR1 as MNHEY and CDR2 as SVGAGI. The CDR3 extends over 15 amino acids. Between the trimmed V and J ends, which lost 6 bases and 1 base, there was a span of 15 bases. This CDR3 is CASRLAAGTQETQYF. The CDR3 DNA sequence: TGTGCCAGCAGGTTAGCGGCAGGGACCCAAGAGACCCAGTACTTC.

This chain connects TRBV15 to TRBJ2-7; 10 bases map to TRBD1. Unmatched junction bases numbered 9, after V lost 11 bases and J lost 5 bases. This CDR3 region has 13 residues. CDR1 and CDR2 from the germline V gene are LNHNV and YYDKDF (reference sequence). CDR3 nucleotides: TGTGCCCCGTCCCGGGACAGGGGCCACGAGCAGTACTTC. Encoded protein: CAPSRDRGHEQYF.

V gene TRBV7-9 combines with J gene TRBJ2-1; D possibly corresponds to TRBD2 (6 bases). Germline assignment: CDR1 SEHNR and CDR2 FQNEAQ (reference sequence). The CDR3 consists of 16 residues. V dropped 0 bases and J dropped 2 bases, with 11 bases sitting between them. CDR3 sequence (DNA): TGTGCCAGCAGCTTAGCGCGGGGAGAAACCTACAATGAGCAGTTCTTC. Its translation: CASSLARGETYNEQFF.

The chain is built from TRBV30 and TRBJ1-5; 8 bases map to TRBD1. The CDR3 has 16 amino acids. Germline CDR1 is GTSNPN and CDR2 is SVGIG (reference sequence). Trimming at V came to 4 bases and at J to 0 bases, leaving 8 bases not matched to a gene. CDR3 loop: CAWTPGQATSNQPQHF. In nucleotides, the CDR3 is TGTGCCTGGACCCCGGGACAGGCCACTAGCAATCAGCCCCAGCATTTT.

The rearrangement joins TRBV7-9 to TRBJ1-1, with D perhaps matching TRBD1 (5 bases). Trimming removed 5 bases from V and 10 bases from J, with 17 bases in between. Germline V gene lookup returns CDR1 SEHNR and CDR2 FQNEAQ (reference sequence). The CDR3 is 13 amino acids. The CDR3 region has the DNA TGTGCCAGCAGCCAGACAGTCCTGAGGTTAGCTTTCTTT. It yields the protein CASSQTVLRLAFF.

The chain is built from TRBV11-2 and TRBJ1-2; 9 nucleotides match TRBD1. V was clipped by 5 bases and J by 5 bases; unmatched bases: 15. The CDR3 spans 17 residues. Germline-derived CDR1 and CDR2 are SGHAT and FQNNGV. DNA of the CDR3: TGTGCCAGCAGCGCCTACTTATATGGACAGGGGTCTTATGGCTACACCTTC. This translates into CASSAYLYGQGSYGYTF.

The V and J genes are TRBV27 and TRBJ2-5; TRBD2 aligns across 13 bases. Germline V lookup: CDR1 MNHEY, CDR2 SMNVEV (reference sequence). The CDR3 covers 17 residues. With V trimmed by 6 bases and J by 4 bases, 11 bases remained unmatched. CDR3 residues: CASRTRRTSGSGETQYF. As DNA, the CDR3 is TGTGCCAGCAGAACCCGGAGGACTAGCGGGAGTGGAGAGACCCAGTACTTC.

The chain combines TRBV20-1 with TRBJ2-7; D unclear. The germline V and J ends were trimmed by 3 bases and 0 bases, with 3 bases remaining between them. CDR1 is DFQATT and CDR2 is SNEGSKA in the germline V gene (reference sequence). The CDR3 consists of 11 residues. The CDR3 bases are TGCAGTGCTAGCCTCTCCTACGAGCAGTACTTC. Amino acid sequence: CSASLSYEQYF.

The gene calls are TRBV12-5 and TRBJ1-2, with a tentative D call TRBD1 (6 bases). Germline lookup yields CDR1 LGHNT and CDR2 FRNRAP. The CDR3 is made up of 11 amino acids. This chain's CDR3 is CKTRGNYGYTF. CDR3 nucleotides: TGTAAGACCAGGGGTAACTATGGCTACACCTTC.

The chain couples TRBV4-1 to TRBJ2-7, with D possibly TRBD2 on 5 matching bases. V gave up 1 base and J gave up 2 bases, with 9 bases separating them. This CDR3 has 14 amino acids. Germline assignment: CDR1 MGHRA and CDR2 YSYEKL. This CDR3 is CASSQVGVAYEQYF. The CDR3 DNA follows: TGCGCCAGCAGCCAAGTCGGGGTCGCCTACGAGCAGTACTTC.

The genes are TRBV18 and TRBJ1-2; a possible D gene is TRBD1 (6 bases). Trimming pared 4 bases from V and 6 bases from J, leaving 15 bases between. CDR1 and CDR2 (germline): KGHSH, LQKENI. The CDR3 extends over 14 amino acids. The CDR3 DNA reads TGTGCCAGCTCACGTTCAGGGGAAATGAATGGCTACACCTTC. Its translation: CASSRSGEMNGYTF.